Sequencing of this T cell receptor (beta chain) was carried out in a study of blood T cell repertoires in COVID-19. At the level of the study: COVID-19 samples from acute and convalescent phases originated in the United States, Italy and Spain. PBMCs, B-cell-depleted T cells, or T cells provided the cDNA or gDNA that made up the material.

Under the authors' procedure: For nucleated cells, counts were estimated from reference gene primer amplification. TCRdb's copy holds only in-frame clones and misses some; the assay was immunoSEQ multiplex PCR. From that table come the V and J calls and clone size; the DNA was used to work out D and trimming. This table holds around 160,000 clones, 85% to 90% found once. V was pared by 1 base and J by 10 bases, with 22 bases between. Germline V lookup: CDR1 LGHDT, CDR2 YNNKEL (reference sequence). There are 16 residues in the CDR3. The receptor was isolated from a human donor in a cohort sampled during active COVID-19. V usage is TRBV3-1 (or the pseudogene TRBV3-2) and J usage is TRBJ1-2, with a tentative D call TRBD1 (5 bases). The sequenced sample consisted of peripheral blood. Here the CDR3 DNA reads TGTGCCAGCAGCCAAGGGGGAGGTAAGGGGCCCCGAGTCTACACCTTC. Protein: CASSQGGGKGPRVYTF.